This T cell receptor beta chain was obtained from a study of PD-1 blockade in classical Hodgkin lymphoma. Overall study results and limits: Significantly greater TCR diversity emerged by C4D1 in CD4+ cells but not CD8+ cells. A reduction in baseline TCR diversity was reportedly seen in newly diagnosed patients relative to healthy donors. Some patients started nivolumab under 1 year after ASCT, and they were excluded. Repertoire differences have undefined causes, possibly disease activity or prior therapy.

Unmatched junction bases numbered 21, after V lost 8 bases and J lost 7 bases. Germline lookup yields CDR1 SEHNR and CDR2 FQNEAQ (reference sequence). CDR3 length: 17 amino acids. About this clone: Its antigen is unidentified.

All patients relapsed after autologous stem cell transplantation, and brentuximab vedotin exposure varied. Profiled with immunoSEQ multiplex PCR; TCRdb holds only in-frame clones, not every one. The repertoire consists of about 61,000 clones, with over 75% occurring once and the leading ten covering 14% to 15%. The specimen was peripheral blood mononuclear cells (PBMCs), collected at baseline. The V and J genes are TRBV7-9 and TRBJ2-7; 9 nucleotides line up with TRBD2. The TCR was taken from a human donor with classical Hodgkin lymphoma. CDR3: CASGIPAGGPLKGEQYF. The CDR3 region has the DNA TGTGCCAGCGGCATTCCAGCGGGGGGCCCCCTTAAGGGGGAGCAGTACTTC.